One sample yielded the 5 T cell receptor beta chains listed below, sequenced in a study of Ad26.COV2.S vaccination and SARS-CoV-2 variants. TCRdb's table, derived via immunoSEQ multiplex PCR, lists solely in-frame clones and lacks some. The repertoire holds 200,000 to 300,000 clones, with around 85% as singletons. Treatment: roughly 19 received Ad26.COV2.S at low or high dose, single or two shots; roughly 5 received placebo; per-sample allocation not given. Material that was analyzed had been drawn on day 63 after the first vaccine or placebo injection. This material consisted of peripheral blood, taken in a trial of Ad26.COV2.S vaccine versus placebo. The receptors stem from a person aged 18-60 years who received the Ad26.COV2.S COVID-19 vaccine or a placebo.

The chain recombines TRBV28 with TRBJ2-2, with 8 bases lining up with TRBD2. Germline CDR1 reads MDHEN; CDR2 reads SYDVKM. The CDR3 covers 14 residues. V dropped 6 bases and J dropped 4; count of bases not matched to a gene: 4. For the CDR3, the DNA is TGTGCCAGCAGCTTTAGCGGGACCACCGGGGAGCTGTTTTTT. This translates into CASSFSGTTGELFF.

CDR3 nucleotides: TGCAGCGTTGAAAACAGGGGTGTTGGGACTGAAGCTTTCTTT. Translation gives CSVENRGVGTEAFF. The chain couples TRBV29-1 to TRBJ1-1; 7 bases are shared with TRBD1. Germline V gives CDR1 SQVTM, CDR2 ANQGSEA. Trimming cost V 2 bases and J 5 bases; bases outside gene matches: 8. CDR3 length equals 14 residues.

J is TRBJ1-1 and V is TRBV14; unclear D gene. V was pared by 2 bases and J by 1 base, with 8 bases between. CDR3 length: 14 amino acids. The V gene's germline CDR1 is SGHDN and CDR2 FVKESK. CDR3 sequence (DNA): TGTGCCAGCAGCCAACTTGGAGGGAACACTGAAGCTTTCTTT. Translated, it gives CASSQLGGNTEAFF.

The chain links TRBV10-3 to TRBJ1-1; no clear D gene. The CDR3 runs to 14 residues. Between the trimmed V and J ends, which lost 6 bases and 3 bases, there was a span of 14 bases. Germline loops: CDR1 ENHRY, CDR2 SYGVKD. CDR3 region: CAIRPSGPDTEAFF. DNA of the CDR3: TGTGCCATCAGGCCCTCTGGGCCCGACACTGAAGCTTTCTTT.

The J gene is TRBJ2-1, the V gene TRBV7-3; D remains unclear. Germline CDR1 reads SGHTA; CDR2 reads FQGTGA. V was pared by 2 bases and J by 7 bases, with 12 bases between. The length of the CDR3 is 14 residues. The CDR3 loop is CASSLSSHPNEQFF. The CDR3 region has the DNA TGTGCCAGCAGCTTATCTAGTCATCCTAATGAGCAGTTCTTC.